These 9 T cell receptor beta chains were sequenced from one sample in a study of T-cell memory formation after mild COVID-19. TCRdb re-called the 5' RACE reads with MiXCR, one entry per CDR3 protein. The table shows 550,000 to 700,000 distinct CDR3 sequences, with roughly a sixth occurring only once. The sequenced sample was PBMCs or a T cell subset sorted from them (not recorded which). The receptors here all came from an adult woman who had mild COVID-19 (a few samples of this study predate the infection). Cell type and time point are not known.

The CDR3 sequence: CASSLVLGTYEQYF. The CDR3, as DNA: TGCGCCAGCAGCTTGGTTCTTGGCACCTACGAGCAGTACTTC. The chain is built from TRBV5-1 and TRBJ2-7; D unclear. Trimming took 0 bases from V and 2 from J, leaving 9 bases between them. Germline CDR1 is SGHRS and CDR2 is YFSETQ. The CDR3 length is 14 residues.

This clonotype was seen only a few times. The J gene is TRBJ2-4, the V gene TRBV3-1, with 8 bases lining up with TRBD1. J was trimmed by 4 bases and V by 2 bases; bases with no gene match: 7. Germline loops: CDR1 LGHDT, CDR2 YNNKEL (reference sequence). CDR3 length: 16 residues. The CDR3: CASSQILTGEKNIQYF. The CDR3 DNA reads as TGTGCCAGCAGCCAAATTCTGACAGGGGAGAAAAACATTCAGTACTTC.

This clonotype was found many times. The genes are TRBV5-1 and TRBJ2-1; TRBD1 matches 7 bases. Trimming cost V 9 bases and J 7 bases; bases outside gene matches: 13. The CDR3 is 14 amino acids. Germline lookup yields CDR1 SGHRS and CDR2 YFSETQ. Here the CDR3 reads CATAREGAENEQFF. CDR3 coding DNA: TGCGCCACTGCCCGAGAGGGGGCGGAAAATGAGCAGTTCTTC.

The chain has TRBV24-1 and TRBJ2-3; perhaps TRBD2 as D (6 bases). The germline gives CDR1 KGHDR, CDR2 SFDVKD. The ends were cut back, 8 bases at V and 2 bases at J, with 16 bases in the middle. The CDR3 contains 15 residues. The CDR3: CATNLERRDTDTQYF. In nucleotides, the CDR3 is TGTGCCACCAACCTTGAACGGAGGGACACAGATACGCAGTATTTT.

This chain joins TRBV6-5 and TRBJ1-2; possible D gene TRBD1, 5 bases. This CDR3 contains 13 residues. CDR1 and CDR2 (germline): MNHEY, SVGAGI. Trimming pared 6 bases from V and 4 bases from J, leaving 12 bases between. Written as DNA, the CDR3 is TGTGCCAGCAGGCCGACAGACCCCTATGGCTACACCTTC. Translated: CASRPTDPYGYTF.

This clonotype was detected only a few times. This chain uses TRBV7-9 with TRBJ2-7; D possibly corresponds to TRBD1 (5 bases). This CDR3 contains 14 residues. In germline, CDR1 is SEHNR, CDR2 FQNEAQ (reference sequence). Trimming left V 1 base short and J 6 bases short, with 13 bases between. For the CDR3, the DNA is TGTGCCAGCAGCTTAGACTTAGGGGCAGTCGAGCAGTACTTC. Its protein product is CASSLDLGAVEQYF. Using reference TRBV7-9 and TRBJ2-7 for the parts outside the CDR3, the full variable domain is DTGVSQNPRHKITKRGQNVTFRCDPISEHNRLYWYRQTLGQGPEFLTYFQNEAQLEKSRLLSDRFSAERPKGSFSTLEIQRTEQGDSAMYLCASSLDLGAVEQYFGPGTRLTVT.

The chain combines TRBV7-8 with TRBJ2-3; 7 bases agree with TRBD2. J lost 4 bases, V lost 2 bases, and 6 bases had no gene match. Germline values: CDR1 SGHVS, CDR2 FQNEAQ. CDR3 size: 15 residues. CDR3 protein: CASSLLRGGADTQYF. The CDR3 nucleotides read TGTGCCAGCAGCTTATTAAGGGGAGGGGCAGATACGCAGTATTTT.

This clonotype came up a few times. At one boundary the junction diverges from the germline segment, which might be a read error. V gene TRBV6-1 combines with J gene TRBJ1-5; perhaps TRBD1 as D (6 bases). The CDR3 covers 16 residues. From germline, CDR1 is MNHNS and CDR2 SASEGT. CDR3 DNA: TGTGCCACCAGTGGCCTCCCACAGGGTAGCAATCAGCCCCAGCATTTT. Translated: CATSGLPQGSNQPQHF.

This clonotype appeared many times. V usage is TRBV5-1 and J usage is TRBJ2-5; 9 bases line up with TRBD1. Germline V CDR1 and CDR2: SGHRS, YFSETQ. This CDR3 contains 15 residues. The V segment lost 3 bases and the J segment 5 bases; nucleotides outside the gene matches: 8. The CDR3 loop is CASSSNRGQVETQYF. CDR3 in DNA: TGCGCCAGCAGCTCAAACAGGGGGCAGGTGGAGACCCAGTACTTC.